This entry lists 20 T cell receptor beta chains sequenced from one sample in a study of blood T cell repertoires in COVID-19. Sequenced by immunoSEQ multiplex PCR; TCRdb stores in-frame clones only, minus some. The sample contains about 65,000 clones, around four fifths of which appear only once. Sequenced sample: peripheral blood. The receptors were sampled from a man older than 75 with acute or convalescent COVID-19.

This clone occurred once. The gene calls are TRBV29-1 and TRBJ1-1; D is ambiguous. V dropped 4 bases and J dropped 4 bases, with 7 bases sitting between them. CDR3 size: 11 residues. CDR1 is SQVTM, CDR2 ANQGSEA, per germline. As DNA, the CDR3 is TGCAGCGTTGTCCCAATCACTGAAGCTTTCTTT. It is translated as CSVVPITEAFF.

This rearrangement joins TRBV7-9 to TRBJ1-2; 9 nucleotides align to TRBD1. Trimming removed 5 bases from V and 2 bases from J; junction bases left unmatched: 6. This CDR3 contains 15 residues. Per the germline V gene, CDR1 is SEHNR and CDR2 is FQNEAQ (reference sequence). CDR3 sequence (DNA): TGTGCCAGCAGCCCAACAGGGGGCGTGAACTATGGCTACACCTTC. The encoded protein is CASSPTGGVNYGYTF.

J is TRBJ2-1 and V is TRBV4-1; D may be TRBD2 (5 bases). With 0 bases removed from V and 3 bases from J, the gap between germline ends came to 15 bases. The CDR3 runs 17 residues. CDR1 and CDR2 (germline): MGHRA, YSYEKL. Here the CDR3 DNA reads TGCGCCAGCAGCCAAGATCTACGAGCCAGCGGCTACAATGAGCAGTTCTTC. This gives the protein CASSQDLRASGYNEQFF.

The chain carries TRBV19 and TRBJ1-2; D is unresolved. Germline V gives CDR1 LNHDA, CDR2 SQIVND (reference sequence). The germline V and J ends were trimmed by 4 bases and 14 bases, with 23 bases remaining between them. The CDR3 consists of 14 residues. The DNA for the CDR3 is TGTGCCAGTAGTACAGTATGGCCCGCACGGGGAGAGACCTTC. Translated, it gives CASSTVWPARGETF. Full variable domain (outside the CDR3, taken from reference TRBV19 and TRBJ1-2): DGGITQSPKYLFRKEGQNVTLSCEQNLNHDAMYWYRQDPGQGLRLIYYSQIVNDFQKGDIAEGYSVSREKKESFPLTVTSAQKNPTAFYLCASSTVWPARGETFGSGTRLTVV.

This clone was recorded a few times. The gene calls are TRBV2 and TRBJ1-5; maybe TRBD1 (6 bases). Trimming removed 6 bases at V and 3 bases at J, with 9 bases between. This CDR3 comprises 13 residues. Germline V gene data show CDR1 as SNHLY and CDR2 as FYNNEI. The CDR3 sequence is CASSRDTNQPQHF. Written as DNA, the CDR3 is TGTGCCAGCAGCCGGGACACCAATCAGCCCCAGCATTTT.

J is TRBJ2-3 and V is TRBV5-1; 15 bases line up with TRBD2. The CDR3 consists of 17 residues. V gave up 4 bases and J gave up 0 bases; unmatched junction bases: 3. Germline loops: CDR1 SGHRS, CDR2 YFSETQ. The CDR3 DNA sequence: TGCGCCAGCAGCCCGGGACTAGCGGGGGGTAGCACAGATACGCAGTATTTT. It translates to CASSPGLAGGSTDTQYF.

V is TRBV12-2 and J is TRBJ2-3; the table names TRBD2, a call not compared with the DNA. TRBV12-2 is termed a pseudogene. CDR3 length equals 17 residues. The CDR3 region is CASRPGTSGGFTDTQYF. The CDR3 bases are TGTGCAAGTCGCCCCGGGACTAGCGGGGGCTTCACAGATACGCAGTATTTT.

Only a few counts were recorded for this clone. V gene TRBV5-1 combines with J gene TRBJ1-6; D remains unclear. From germline, CDR1 is SGHRS and CDR2 YFSETQ. Trimming took 0 bases from V and 7 from J, leaving 8 bases between them. This CDR3 contains 14 residues. DNA for the CDR3: TGCGCCAGCAGCTTGGCCGTGGGCAATTCACCCCTCCACTTT. Protein product: CASSLAVGNSPLHF.

The chain combines TRBV4-1 with TRBJ2-1; 9 bases map to TRBD1. CDR1 and CDR2 from the germline V gene are MGHRA and YSYEKL. CDR3 length: 15 amino acids. The junction had 6 bases not matched to a gene; V was cut back by 4 bases and J by 5 bases. The CDR3 region is CASSPGQGRDNEQFF. DNA of the CDR3: TGCGCCAGCAGCCCGGGACAGGGAAGAGACAATGAGCAGTTCTTC.

The chain combines TRBV29-1 with TRBJ2-1, with TRBD2 identical over 14 bases. Germline values: CDR1 SQVTM, CDR2 ANQGSEA. This CDR3 contains 17 residues. With 7 bases clipped from V and 0 bases from J, the junction kept 8 bases outside the gene matches. The DNA of the CDR3 is TGCAGCGGGTCAGGACTAGCGGGGGGCCCCTCCTACAATGAGCAGTTCTTC. It encodes CSGSGLAGGPSYNEQFF.

This chain links TRBV2 with TRBJ2-7; possible D gene TRBD1, 6 bases. The CDR3 runs 14 residues. The V end was cut by 5 bases, the J end by 2 bases, with 13 bases between. The germline V gene has CDR1 SNHLY and CDR2 FYNNEI. CDR3 region: CASSLDRPTYEQYF. The CDR3 nucleotides read TGTGCCAGCAGTCTCGACAGGCCAACCTACGAGCAGTACTTC.

This clone has only one observation. The chain employs TRBV5-1 and TRBJ2-2; TRBD1 agrees at 7 bases. Looked up from germline, CDR1 is SGHRS and CDR2 is YFSETQ. The CDR3 runs to 16 residues. After removal of 0 bases from V and 6 bases from J, the junction contained 8 bases not matched to a gene. The CDR3 sequence is CASSLVTGVVSGELFF. CDR3 DNA: TGCGCCAGCAGCTTGGTTACAGGGGTCGTTTCCGGGGAGCTGTTTTTT.

The chain employs TRBV6-5 and TRBJ2-5, with a tentative D call TRBD2 (5 bases). This CDR3 has 12 residues. Germline CDR1 and CDR2: MNHEY and SVGAGI. V shed 5 bases and J shed 4 bases, with 8 bases lying between them. CDR3 region: CASSLAGETQYF. CDR3 nucleotides: TGTGCCAGCAGTCTGGCGGGAGAGACCCAGTACTTC.

Here the CDR3 DNA reads TGTGCCAGCAGCCAAGCGCCTAGGGGTGAGCAGTTCTTC. Translating gives CASSQAPRGEQFF. The rearrangement joins TRBV4-2 to TRBJ2-1; the D gene is possibly TRBD1 (5 bases). The CDR3 has 13 residues. V was shortened by 1 base and J by 9 bases, with 10 bases between the two germline ends. Germline lookup yields CDR1 LGHNA and CDR2 YNFKEQ.

Only one count was recorded for this clone. The CDR3 nucleotides read TGTGCCAGCAGCCAAGGGACAGACTATGGCTACACCTTC. Amino acid sequence: CASSQGTDYGYTF. This chain uses TRBV7-3 with TRBJ1-2; 7 nucleotides agree with TRBD1. After removal of 5 bases from V and 3 bases from J, the junction contained 3 bases not matched to a gene. The germline gives CDR1 SGHTA, CDR2 FQGTGA. This CDR3 comprises 13 residues. Together with reference TRBV7-3 and TRBJ1-2, the CDR3 gives the full variable domain: GAGVSQTPSNKVTEKGKYVELRCDPISGHTALYWYRQSLGQGPEFLIYFQGTGAADDSGLPNDRFFAVRPEGSVSTLKIQRTERGDSAVYLCASSQGTDYGYTFGSGTRLTVV.

This clone was detected only a few times. The chain has TRBV9 and TRBJ2-1; D gene ambiguous. The germline V and J ends were trimmed by 0 bases and 2 bases, with 9 bases remaining between them. Per germline, CDR1 SGDLS and CDR2 YYNGEE. The CDR3 runs to 15 residues. The CDR3 bases are TGTGCCAGCAGCGTAGAACTTTCCCCCTACAATGAGCAGTTCTTC. This codes for CASSVELSPYNEQFF.

This clone has a handful of counts. The rearrangement links TRBV2 to TRBJ1-2, with TRBD1 matching 10 bases. CDR1 SNHLY and CDR2 FYNNEI come from the germline V gene. The V gene end was trimmed by 5 bases and the J gene end by 4 bases; junction bases not matched to a gene: 7. CDR3 length equals 15 residues. The CDR3 DNA reads TGTGCCAGCAGTCCCGGGACAGGGGATATCTATGGCTACACCTTC. This gives the protein CASSPGTGDIYGYTF.

The chain uses TRBV7-8 and TRBJ2-2, with D possibly TRBD1 on 5 matching bases. CDR3 length: 16 residues. From germline, CDR1 is SGHVS and CDR2 FQNEAQ. Trimming pared 3 bases from V and 1 base from J, leaving 12 bases between. CDR3 amino acids: CASSLRNRKNTGELFF. The CDR3 DNA reads TGTGCCAGCAGCTTGAGAAACAGGAAGAACACCGGGGAGCTGTTTTTT.

The rearrangement links TRBV3-1 (or the pseudogene TRBV3-2) to TRBJ1-2, with 7 bases that match TRBD1. The CDR3 is 13 amino acids. Germline CDR1 is LGHDT and CDR2 is YNNKEL (reference sequence). V shed 2 bases, J shed 7 bases, and the junction held 4 bases outside the gene matches. The CDR3 DNA reads as TGTGCCAGCAGCCAAATCGGGACAGTTGGCTACACCTTC. Translated, it gives CASSQIGTVGYTF.

The V call is TRBV18, the J call TRBJ2-1, with D possibly being TRBD1 (5 bases). This CDR3 is 20 amino acids long. Deletions cut 3 bases from V and 4 bases from J, with 28 bases between. Germline lookup yields CDR1 KGHSH and CDR2 LQKENI. This CDR3 is CASSPRTPTERDSEYNEQFF. The CDR3 DNA reads as TGTGCCAGCTCACCCAGAACCCCGACAGAGCGAGATTCCGAGTACAATGAGCAGTTCTTC.